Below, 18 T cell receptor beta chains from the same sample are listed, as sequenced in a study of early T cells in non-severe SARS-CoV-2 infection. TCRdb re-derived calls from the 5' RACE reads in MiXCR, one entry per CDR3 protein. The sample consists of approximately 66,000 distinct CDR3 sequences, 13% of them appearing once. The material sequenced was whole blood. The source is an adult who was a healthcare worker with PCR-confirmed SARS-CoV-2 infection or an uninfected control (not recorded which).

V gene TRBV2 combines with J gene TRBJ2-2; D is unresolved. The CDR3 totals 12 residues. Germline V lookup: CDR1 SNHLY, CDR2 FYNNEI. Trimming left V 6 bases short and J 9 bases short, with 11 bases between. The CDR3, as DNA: TGTGCCAGCAGGTCTGGGGTTCGGGAGCTGTTTTTT. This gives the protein CASRSGVRELFF.

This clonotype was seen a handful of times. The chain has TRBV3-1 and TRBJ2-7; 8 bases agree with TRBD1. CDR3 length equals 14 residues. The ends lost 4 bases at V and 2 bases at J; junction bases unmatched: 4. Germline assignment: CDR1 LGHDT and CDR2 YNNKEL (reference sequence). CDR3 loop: CASSLRQGPYEQYF. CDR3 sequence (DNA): TGTGCCAGCAGCCTTCGACAGGGGCCCTACGAGCAGTACTTC.

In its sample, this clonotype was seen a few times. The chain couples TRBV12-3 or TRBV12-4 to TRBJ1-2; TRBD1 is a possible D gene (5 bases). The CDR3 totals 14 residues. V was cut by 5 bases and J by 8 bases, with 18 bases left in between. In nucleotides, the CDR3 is TGTGCCAGCAGTCCCAGGACGGTGGGGGAAGGCTACACCTTC. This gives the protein CASSPRTVGEGYTF.

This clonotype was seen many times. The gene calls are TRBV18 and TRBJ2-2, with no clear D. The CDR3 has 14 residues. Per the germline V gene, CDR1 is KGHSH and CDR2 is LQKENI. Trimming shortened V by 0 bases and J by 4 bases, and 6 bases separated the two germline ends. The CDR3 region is CASSPPPGTGELFF. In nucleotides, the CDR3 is TGTGCCAGCTCACCACCGCCCGGCACCGGGGAGCTGTTTTTT.

CDR3 residues: CASRPSGGGYNEQFF. The CDR3 DNA is TGCGCCAGCAGGCCCAGCGGGGGAGGCTACAATGAGCAGTTCTTC. The rearrangement uses TRBV10-2 and TRBJ2-1, with TRBD2 matching 8 bases. Per germline, CDR1 WSHSY and CDR2 SAAADI. The junction had 7 bases not matched to a gene; V was cut back by 6 bases and J by 3 bases. This CDR3 has 15 residues.

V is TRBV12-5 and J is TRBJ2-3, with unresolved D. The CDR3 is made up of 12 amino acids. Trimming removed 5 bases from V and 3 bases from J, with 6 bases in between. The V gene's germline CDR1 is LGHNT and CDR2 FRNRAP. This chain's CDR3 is CASGPRTDTQYF. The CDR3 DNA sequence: TGTGCTAGTGGTCCTCGGACAGATACGCAGTATTTT.

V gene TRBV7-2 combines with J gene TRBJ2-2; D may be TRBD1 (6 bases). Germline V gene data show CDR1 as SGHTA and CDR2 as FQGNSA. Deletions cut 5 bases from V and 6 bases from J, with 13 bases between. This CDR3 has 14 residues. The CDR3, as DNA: TGTGCCAGCAGCCCACAGGGACCTCCCGGGGAGCTGTTTTTT. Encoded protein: CASSPQGPPGELFF. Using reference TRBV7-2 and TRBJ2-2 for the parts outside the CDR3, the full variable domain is GAGVSQSPSNKVTEKGKDVELRCDPISGHTALYWYRQSLGQGLEFLIYFQGNSAPDKSGLPSDRFSAERTGGSVSTLTIQRTQQEDSAVYLCASSPQGPPGELFFGEGSRLTVL.

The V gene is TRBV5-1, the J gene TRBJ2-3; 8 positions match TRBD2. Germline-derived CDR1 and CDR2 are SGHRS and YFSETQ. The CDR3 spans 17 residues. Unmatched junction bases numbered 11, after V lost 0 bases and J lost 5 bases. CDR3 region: CASSLGARGGPEDTQYF. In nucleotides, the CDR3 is TGCGCCAGCAGCTTGGGGGCCCGCGGGGGGCCGGAAGATACGCAGTATTTT.

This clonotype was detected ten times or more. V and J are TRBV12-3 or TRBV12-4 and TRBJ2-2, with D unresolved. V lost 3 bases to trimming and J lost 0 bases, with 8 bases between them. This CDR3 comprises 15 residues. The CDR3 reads CASSFQRPNTGELFF. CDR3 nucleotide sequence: TGTGCCAGCAGTTTTCAGAGACCGAACACCGGGGAGCTGTTTTTT.

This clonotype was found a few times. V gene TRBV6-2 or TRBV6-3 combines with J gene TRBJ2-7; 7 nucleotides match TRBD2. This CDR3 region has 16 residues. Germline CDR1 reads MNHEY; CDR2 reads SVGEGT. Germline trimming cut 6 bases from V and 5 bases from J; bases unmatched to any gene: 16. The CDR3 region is CASSPPGRGMGDEQYF. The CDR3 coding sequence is TGTGCCAGCAGCCCCCCAGGGAGGGGAATGGGTGACGAGCAGTACTTC.

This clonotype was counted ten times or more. The CDR3 DNA sequence: TGTGCCAGCAGGACACGGACAGATTCCTACGAGCAGTACTTC. As protein: CASRTRTDSYEQYF. J is TRBJ2-7 and V is TRBV2; a weak D match, TRBD1 (6 bases). The V gene's germline CDR1 is SNHLY and CDR2 FYNNEI. Trimming removed 6 bases from V and 1 base from J, with 13 bases in between. The CDR3 consists of 14 residues.

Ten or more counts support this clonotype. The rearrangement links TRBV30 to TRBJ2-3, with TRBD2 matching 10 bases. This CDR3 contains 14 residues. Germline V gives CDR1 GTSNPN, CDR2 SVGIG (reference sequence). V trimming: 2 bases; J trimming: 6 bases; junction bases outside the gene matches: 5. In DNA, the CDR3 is TGTGCCTGGAGTACATTAGCGGGGGGTGATACGCAGTATTTT. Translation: CAWSTLAGGDTQYF.

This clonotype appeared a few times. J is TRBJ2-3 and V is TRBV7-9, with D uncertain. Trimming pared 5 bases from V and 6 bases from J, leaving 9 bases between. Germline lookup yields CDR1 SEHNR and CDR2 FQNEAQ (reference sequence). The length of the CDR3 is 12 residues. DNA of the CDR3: TGTGCCAGCAGCCCGCGAGTGGATACGCAGTATTTT. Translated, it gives CASSPRVDTQYF.

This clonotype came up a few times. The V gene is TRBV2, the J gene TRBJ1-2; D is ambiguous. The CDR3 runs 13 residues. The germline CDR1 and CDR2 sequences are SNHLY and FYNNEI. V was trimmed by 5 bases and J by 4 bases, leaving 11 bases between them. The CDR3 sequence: CASSSGGVYGYTF. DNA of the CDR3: TGTGCCAGCAGTTCCGGTGGGGTCTATGGCTACACCTTC.

CDR3: CASSLATSSYNEQFF. The CDR3 DNA follows: TGTGCCAGCAGCTTAGCGACGAGCTCCTACAATGAGCAGTTCTTC. The chain links TRBV7-8 to TRBJ2-1, with D unresolved. Between the trimmed V and J ends, which lost 0 bases and 0 bases, there was a span of 6 bases. The CDR3 sequence is 15 residues long. From germline, CDR1 is SGHVS and CDR2 FQNEAQ.

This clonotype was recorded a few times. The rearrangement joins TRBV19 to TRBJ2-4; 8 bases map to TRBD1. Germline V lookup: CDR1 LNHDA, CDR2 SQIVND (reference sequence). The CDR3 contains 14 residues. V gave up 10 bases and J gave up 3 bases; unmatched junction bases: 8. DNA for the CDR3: TGTGCCACCCAAGCAGGGGGCGTCAAAAACATTCAGTACTTC. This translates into CATQAGGVKNIQYF.

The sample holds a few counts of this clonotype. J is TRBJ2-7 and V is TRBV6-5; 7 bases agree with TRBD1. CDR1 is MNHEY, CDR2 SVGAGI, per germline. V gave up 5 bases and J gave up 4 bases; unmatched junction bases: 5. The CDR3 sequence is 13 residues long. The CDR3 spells CASSEQGMYEQYF. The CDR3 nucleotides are TGTGCCAGCAGTGAACAGGGGATGTACGAGCAGTACTTC.

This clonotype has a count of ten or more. The CDR3 nucleotides are TGTGCTAGTGGTCTAGCGGGAGCAGATACGCAGTATTTT. This encodes CASGLAGADTQYF. The chain carries TRBV12-5 and TRBJ2-3; 10 bases map to TRBD2. This CDR3 contains 13 residues. Germline V CDR1 and CDR2: LGHNT, FRNRAP. The junction had 0 bases not matched to a gene; V was cut back by 5 bases and J by 4 bases.